The 23 T cell receptor beta chains in this list originate from one sample, sequenced in a study of response to subunit inactivated influenza vaccine. TCRdb recomputed calls from the RT-PCR reads with MiXCR, one row per CDR3 protein. The sample yields over 800,000 distinct CDR3 sequences, 21% seen once. The sample was PBMCs from blood, taken roughly 5 days after vaccination. Receptors were obtained from a man aged 50-59 years who received an inactivated influenza vaccine.

The gene calls are TRBV20-1 and TRBJ2-2, with 9 bases identical to TRBD1. CDR3 length: 13 amino acids. The germline V gene has CDR1 DFQATT and CDR2 SNEGSKA (reference sequence). The chain's CDR3 is CSVQGAGTGELFF. The CDR3 DNA follows: TGCAGCGTACAGGGGGCTGGCACCGGGGAGCTGTTTTTT.

About this clonotype itself: The germline gene is not matched at one end of the junction; a read error may be the cause. The rearrangement links TRBV7-9 to TRBJ2-7, with 13 bases identical to TRBD2. The CDR3 is made up of 16 amino acids. Germline V gives CDR1 SEHNR, CDR2 FQNEAQ (reference sequence). This CDR3 reads CASGNGLAGAAYELYF. CDR3 nucleotides: TGTGCCAGCGGAAACGGACTAGCGGGAGCCGCATACGAGCTGTACTTC. The variable domain in full, completed from reference TRBV7-9 and TRBJ2-7, reads DTGVSQNPRHKITKRGQNVTFRCDPISEHNRLYWYRQTLGQGPEFLTYFQNEAQLEKSRLLSDRFSAERPKGSFSTLEIQRTEQGDSAMYLCASGNGLAGAAYELYFGPGTRLTVT.

The chain carries TRBV21-1 and TRBJ1-2. TRBV21-1 is a pseudogene locus. The CDR3 length is 15 residues. CDR3 sequence: CASSPGGSPSWGYTF. The CDR3 bases are TGTGCCAGCAGCCCTGGCGGCAGCCCATCGTGGGGCTACACCTTC.

The rearrangement joins TRBV4-1 to TRBJ2-1; TRBD1 might be the D (5 bases). This CDR3 has 17 amino acids. Germline CDR1 MGHRA, CDR2 YSYEKL. Trimming took 0 bases from V and 0 from J, leaving 12 bases between them. CDR3 loop: CASSQEQGASSYNEQFF. The CDR3 bases are TGCGCCAGCAGCCAAGAGCAGGGCGCGAGCTCCTACAATGAGCAGTTCTTC.

CDR3 loop: CSAHQGVYGYTF. As DNA, the CDR3 is TGCAGTGCCCACCAGGGGGTCTATGGCTACACCTTC. The gene calls are TRBV20-1 and TRBJ1-2; 7 bases line up with TRBD1. Per the germline V gene, CDR1 is DFQATT and CDR2 is SNEGSKA (reference sequence). The CDR3 totals 12 residues. V gave up 6 bases and J gave up 4 bases; unmatched junction bases: 5.

The chain carries TRBV14 and TRBJ2-5; D possibly uses TRBD1 or TRBD2 (5 bases each). The CDR3 length is 17 residues. Per the germline V gene, CDR1 is SGHDN and CDR2 is FVKESK. The V and J ends lost 8 bases and 4 bases respectively, with 26 bases between them. CDR3 in DNA: TGTGCCAGCTCCCCCGGCGCCCAGGGAGCATGGGGAGAGACCCAGTACTTC. Translation: CASSPGAQGAWGETQYF.

The V call is TRBV4-3, the J call TRBJ2-1, with unresolved D. The CDR3 covers 14 residues. In germline, CDR1 is LGHNA, CDR2 YSLEER. The V gene lost 0 bases and the J gene lost 0 bases, with 3 bases spanning the gap. The CDR3 spells CASSQESSYNEQFF. The CDR3 DNA reads as TGCGCCAGCAGCCAAGAAAGCTCCTACAATGAGCAGTTCTTC.

This clonotype turned up a few times. The V gene is TRBV6-2 or TRBV6-3, the J gene TRBJ2-2; 9 nucleotides align to TRBD2. Germline trimming cut 4 bases from V and 4 bases from J; bases unmatched to any gene: 4. The CDR3 has 15 amino acids. Germline CDR1 reads MNHEY; CDR2 reads SVGEGT. The CDR3 loop is CASSLAGAPTGELFF. CDR3 nucleotides: TGTGCCAGCAGTTTAGCGGGGGCGCCCACCGGGGAGCTGTTTTTT.

The rearrangement links TRBV12-3 or TRBV12-4 to TRBJ1-6, with 9 positions matching TRBD1. The CDR3 totals 16 residues. V lost 1 base and J lost 6; bases outside the gene matches: 4. The CDR3 coding sequence is TGTGCCAGCAGTTTAGGACAGGGGGTGGGTAATTCACCCCTCCACTTT. Residues: CASSLGQGVGNSPLHF.

This clonotype was detected once. This chain links TRBV5-3 with TRBJ1-1; D is unresolved. TRBV5-3 is assigned to the ORF class and has an uncertain function. The germline V and J ends were trimmed by 0 bases and 1 base, with 10 bases remaining between them. The CDR3 has 15 residues. The CDR3 sequence: CARSLEVVQNTEAFF. The CDR3 DNA reads as TGTGCCAGAAGCTTGGAGGTAGTCCAGAACACTGAAGCTTTCTTT.

This clonotype was found a few times. This rearrangement joins TRBV14 to TRBJ2-7; D ambiguous. The CDR3 extends over 14 amino acids. Germline V lookup: CDR1 SGHDN, CDR2 FVKESK. Trimming took 5 bases from V and 0 from J, leaving 11 bases between them. In nucleotides, the CDR3 is TGTGCCAGCAGCACACTCGAGCCCTCCTACGAGCAGTACTTC. It encodes CASSTLEPSYEQYF.

There are a few counts of this clonotype. The DNA of the CDR3 is TGCAGTGCTAGAGGAGCCAATCAGCCCCAGCATTTT. Its protein is CSARGANQPQHF. This sequence joins TRBV20-1 and TRBJ1-5, with D hard to call. CDR3 length: 12 residues. Germline CDR1 and CDR2: DFQATT and SNEGSKA (reference sequence). V lost 1 base, J lost 3 bases, and 4 bases lay in between.

The V call is TRBV24-1, the J call TRBJ2-7, with TRBD2 matching 7 bases. CDR3 length: 13 residues. Germline-derived CDR1 and CDR2 are KGHDR and SFDVKD. V lost 4 bases, J lost 6 bases, and 5 bases stayed unmatched. CDR3: CATSDVRESEQYF. DNA for the CDR3: TGTGCCACCAGTGACGTGCGGGAGAGCGAGCAGTACTTC.

The gene calls are TRBV29-1 and TRBJ2-3; D might be TRBD1 or TRBD2, each matching 6 bases. CDR1 SQVTM and CDR2 ANQGSEA come from the germline V gene. The CDR3 is made up of 14 amino acids. Trimming stripped 7 bases from V and 0 bases from J, with 14 bases between. The CDR3 is CSATGAASTDTQYF. In DNA, the CDR3 is TGCAGCGCGACGGGGGCCGCTAGCACAGATACGCAGTATTTT.

This chain links TRBV28 with TRBJ1-2, with TRBD1 matching over 10 bases. The CDR3 totals 16 residues. Germline assignment: CDR1 MDHEN and CDR2 SYDVKM. With 5 bases clipped from V and 0 bases from J, the junction kept 6 bases outside the gene matches. Here the CDR3 DNA reads TGTGCCAGCAGTACGACAGGGGGCCCATCTAACTATGGCTACACCTTC. Translating it yields CASSTTGGPSNYGYTF.

This clonotype was counted a few times. This chain uses TRBV20-1 with TRBJ2-5, with a weak D call TRBD2 (6 bases). The CDR3 length is 13 residues. The V and J ends lost 3 bases and 5 bases respectively, with 13 bases between them. Germline V gene data show CDR1 as DFQATT and CDR2 as SNEGSKA (reference sequence). CDR3 DNA sequence: TGCAGTGCTAGTGGAGGGCCAGTGGAGACCCAGTACTTC. It yields the protein CSASGGPVETQYF.

The V call is TRBV7-2, the J call TRBJ2-1; 10 nucleotides line up with TRBD2. The V and J ends lost 3 bases and 9 bases, in that order; junction bases with no gene match: 8. Germline values: CDR1 SGHTA, CDR2 FQGNSA. The length of the CDR3 is 15 residues. The CDR3 DNA is TGTGCCAGCAGCTTTGGTAGCGGGGGGCCTGGTGAGCAGTTCTTC. This encodes CASSFGSGGPGEQFF.

This clonotype was recorded once. This CDR3 is CASTPPGGLNTEAFF. CDR3 nucleotides: TGTGCCAGCACCCCCCCTGGGGGGTTGAACACTGAAGCTTTCTTT. The chain uses TRBV5-6 and TRBJ1-1, with a possible D match to TRBD1 (5 bases). V lost 6 bases, J lost 0 bases, and 15 bases lay in between. Germline CDR1 is SGHDT and CDR2 is YYEEEE. CDR3 size: 15 residues.

The chain is built from TRBV7-6 and TRBJ2-2; 10 nucleotides align to TRBD2. The CDR3 runs to 17 residues. Germline assignment: CDR1 SGHVS and CDR2 FNYEAQ. Losses at the gene ends were 5 bases for V and 4 bases for J; bases not matched to a gene: 10. The CDR3 sequence: CASSPIIAGGVTGELFF. DNA of the CDR3: TGTGCCAGCAGCCCGATTATAGCGGGGGGAGTCACCGGGGAGCTGTTTTTT.

This clonotype was seen a handful of times. V and J are TRBV29-1 and TRBJ1-2; D not resolved. The germline V gene encodes CDR1 SQVTM and CDR2 ANQGSEA. Trimming stripped 3 bases from V and 8 bases from J, with 13 bases between. CDR3 length equals 12 residues. DNA for the CDR3: TGCAGCGTTGATTCGGGCTCAGAAGGCTACACCTTC. Protein product: CSVDSGSEGYTF.

In this sample, this clonotype turned up a few times. V is TRBV5-1 and J is TRBJ1-1; 7 nucleotides match TRBD1. J lost 3 bases, V lost 7 bases, and 6 bases had no gene match. This CDR3 has 13 amino acids. Germline V gene data show CDR1 as SGHRS and CDR2 as YFSETQ. The CDR3 DNA follows: TGCGCCAGCGGGGGGGACAGCGACACTGAAGCTTTCTTT. It yields the protein CASGGDSDTEAFF.

The chain links TRBV4-3 to TRBJ2-7; TRBD2 matches at 7 bases. The V segment lost 5 bases and the J segment 1 base; nucleotides outside the gene matches: 5. The CDR3 consists of 14 residues. Germline-derived CDR1 and CDR2 are LGHNA and YSLEER. CDR3 sequence: CASSVGEGSYEQYF. For the CDR3, the DNA is TGCGCCAGCAGCGTGGGGGAGGGGTCCTACGAGCAGTACTTC.

This clonotype has only a few counts. The chain carries TRBV28 and TRBJ2-1; 8 bases agree with TRBD1. This CDR3 is built from 18 residues. V lost 4 bases and J lost 4; bases outside the gene matches: 15. Germline values: CDR1 MDHEN, CDR2 SYDVKM. In DNA form, the CDR3 reads TGTGCCAGCAGTTCGGGACAGGAACTACTCGGAGGGTACAATGAGCAGTTCTTC. It encodes CASSSGQELLGGYNEQFF.